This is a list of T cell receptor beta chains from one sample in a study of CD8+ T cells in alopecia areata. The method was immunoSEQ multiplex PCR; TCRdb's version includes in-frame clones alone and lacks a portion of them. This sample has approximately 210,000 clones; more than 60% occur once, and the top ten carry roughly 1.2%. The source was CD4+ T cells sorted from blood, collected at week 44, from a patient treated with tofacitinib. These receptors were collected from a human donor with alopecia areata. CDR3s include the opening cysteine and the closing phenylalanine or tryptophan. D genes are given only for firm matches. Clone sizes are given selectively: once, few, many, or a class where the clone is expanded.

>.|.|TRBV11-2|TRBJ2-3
CASSLGVVKDTQYF
TGTGCCAGCAGCTTAGGGGTGGTTAAAGATACGCAGTATTTT
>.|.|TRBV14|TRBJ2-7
CASSPSWSTYEQYF
TGTGCCAGCAGCCCATCCTGGAGTACCTACGAGCAGTACTTC
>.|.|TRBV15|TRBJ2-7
CATSRDGSYEQYF
TGTGCCACCAGCAGAGACGGGTCCTACGAGCAGTACTTC
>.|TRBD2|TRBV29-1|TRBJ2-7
CSVDISGGSTVQYF
TGCAGCGTTGATATTAGCGGGGGTTCTACGGTGCAGTACTTC
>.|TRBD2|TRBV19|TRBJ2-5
CASSIFSLAAQETQYF
TGTGCCAGTAGTATCTTTTCCCTAGCGGCCCAAGAGACCCAGTACTTC
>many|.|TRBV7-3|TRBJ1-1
CASSFSGMNTEAFF
TGTGCCAGCAGCTTTTCTGGCATGAACACTGAAGCTTTCTTT
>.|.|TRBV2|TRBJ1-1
CASSATAGTEAFF
TGTGCCAGCAGTGCGACCGCGGGGACTGAAGCTTTCTTT
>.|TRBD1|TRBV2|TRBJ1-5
CASSERAGGSQPQHF
TGTGCCAGCAGTGAAAGGGCAGGGGGCAGTCAGCCCCAGCATTTT
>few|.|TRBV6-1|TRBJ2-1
CASRAAVRGEFF
TGTGCCAGCAGGGCCGCTGTGCGAGGAGAGTTCTTC
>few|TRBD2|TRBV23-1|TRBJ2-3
CASSQKTKRGGTDTQYF
TGCGCCAGCAGTCAAAAGACAAAGCGGGGGGGCACAGATACGCAGTATTTT
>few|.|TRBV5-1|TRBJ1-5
CASSRGTDSNQPQHF
TGCGCCAGCAGTAGGGGTACGGATAGCAATCAGCCCCAGCATTTT
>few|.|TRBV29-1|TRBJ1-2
CSVDGEVYTF
TGCAGCGTTGACGGAGAAGTTTACACCTTC
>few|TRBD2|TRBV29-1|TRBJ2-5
CSVLLAGETQYF
TGCAGCGTTCTCCTAGCGGGAGAGACCCAGTACTTC
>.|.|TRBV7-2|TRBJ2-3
CASSLVVDTQYF
TGTGCCAGCAGCTTAGTCGTAGATACGCAGTATTTT
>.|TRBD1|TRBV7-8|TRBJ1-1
CASRPNTGGTEAFF
TGTGCCAGCAGACCCAACACAGGGGGCACTGAAGCTTTCTTT
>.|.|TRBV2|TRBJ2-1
CASKLRGPSYNEQFF
TGTGCCAGCAAACTCAGGGGACCCTCCTACAATGAGCAGTTCTTC
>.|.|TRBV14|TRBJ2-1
CASSQDFNPDTRFAEQFF
TGTGCCAGCAGCCAAGACTTTAACCCCGATACTAGATTCGCTGAGCAGTTCTTC
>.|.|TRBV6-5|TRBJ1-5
CASSVGQNQPQHF
TGTGCCAGCAGTGTGGGCCAGAATCAGCCCCAGCATTTT
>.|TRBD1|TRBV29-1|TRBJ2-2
CSVQTGTAANTGEPFF
TGCAGCGTGCAAACTGGGACAGCAGCGAACACCGGGGAGCCGTTTTTT
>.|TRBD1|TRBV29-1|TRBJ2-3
CSVEILGQGIADTQYF
TGCAGCGTTGAAATTTTGGGACAGGGGATAGCAGATACGCAGTATTTT
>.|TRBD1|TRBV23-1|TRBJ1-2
CASSRPGQDSYGYTF
TGCGCCAGCAGTCGTCCGGGACAGGATTCTTATGGCTACACCTTC
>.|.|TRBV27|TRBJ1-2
CASSQTYREGTLNHGYTF
TGTGCCAGCAGTCAAACCTACCGAGAAGGAACCCTCAACCATGGCTACACCTTC
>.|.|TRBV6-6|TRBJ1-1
CASCNSQAEAFF
TGTGCCAGTTGTAATAGCCAGGCTGAAGCTTTCTTT
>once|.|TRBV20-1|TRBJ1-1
CSARDRTEAFF
TGCAGTGCTAGAGATCGCACTGAAGCTTTCTTT
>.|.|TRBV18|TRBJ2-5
CASSPGYQETQYF
TGTGCCAGCTCACCAGGGTACCAAGAGACCCAGTACTTC
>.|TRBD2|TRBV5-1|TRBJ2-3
CASSLVVLSSGGAADTQYF
TGCGCCAGCAGCTTGGTGGTCTTGTCTAGCGGGGGGGCAGCAGATACGCAGTATTTT
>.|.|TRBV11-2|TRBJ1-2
CASSLDNGVYGYTF
TGTGCCAGCAGCTTAGATAATGGTGTCTATGGCTACACCTTC
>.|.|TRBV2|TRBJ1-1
CASVNTEAFF
TGTGCCAGCGTTAACACTGAAGCTTTCTTT
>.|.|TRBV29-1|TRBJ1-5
CSVSASPSNQPQHF
TGCAGCGTCTCGGCGAGCCCTAGCAATCAGCCCCAGCATTTT
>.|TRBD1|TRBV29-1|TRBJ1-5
CSVAGTGVGQPQHF
TGCAGCGTTGCTGGGACAGGGGTCGGTCAGCCCCAGCATTTT
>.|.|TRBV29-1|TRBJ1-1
CSVLQGTGTEAFF
TGCAGCGTTTTACAGGGTACGGGCACTGAAGCTTTCTTT
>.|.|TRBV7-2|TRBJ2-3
CASSPRLVPSDTQYF
TGTGCCAGCAGCCCCAGACTAGTTCCGTCAGATACGCAGTATTTT
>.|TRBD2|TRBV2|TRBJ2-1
CASSWDYNGEQFF
TGTGCCAGCAGTTGGGACTACAATGGTGAGCAGTTCTTC
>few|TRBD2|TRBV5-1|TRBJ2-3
CASSLESGGLTQPDTQYF
TGCGCCAGCAGCTTGGAGTCGGGGGGGCTCACTCAGCCAGATACGCAGTATTTT
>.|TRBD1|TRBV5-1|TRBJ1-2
CASSNQTGKVYGYTF
TGCGCCAGCAGTAACCAGACAGGGAAGGTTTATGGCTACACCTTC
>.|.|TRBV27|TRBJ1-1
CASSLSSPVNTEAFF
TGTGCCAGCAGTTTATCGTCCCCGGTAAACACTGAAGCTTTCTTT
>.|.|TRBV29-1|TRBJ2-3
CSVDSPSTDTQYF
TGCAGCGTTGATTCTCCTAGCACAGATACGCAGTATTTT
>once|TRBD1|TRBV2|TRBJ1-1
CASRGQGNTEAFF
TGTGCCAGCAGAGGACAGGGGAACACTGAAGCTTTCTTT
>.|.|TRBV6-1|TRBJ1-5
CASTGGNQPQHF
TGTGCCAGCACCGGCGGCAATCAGCCCCAGCATTTT
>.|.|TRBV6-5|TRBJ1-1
CASRSPTTALEAFF
TGTGCCAGTCGTTCTCCTACGACAGCGCTCGAAGCTTTCTTT
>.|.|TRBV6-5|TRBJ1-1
CASSRSEAFF
TGTGCCAGCAGCCGCAGTGAAGCTTTCTTT
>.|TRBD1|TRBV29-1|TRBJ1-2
CSVVGTGVYGYTF
TGCAGCGTTGTGGGGACAGGGGTTTATGGCTACACCTTC
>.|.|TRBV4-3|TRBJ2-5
CASSQPPWLPQTQYF
TGCGCCAGCAGCCAACCCCCGTGGCTCCCTCAGACCCAGTACTTC
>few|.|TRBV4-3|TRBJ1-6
CASSRGGSGRNSPLHF
TGCGCCAGCAGCCGGGGGGGAAGTGGCCGGAATTCACCCCTCCACTTT
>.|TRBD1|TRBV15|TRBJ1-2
CATSRDTDRSSGYTF
TGTGCCACCAGCAGAGATACGGACAGGTCTAGTGGCTACACCTTC
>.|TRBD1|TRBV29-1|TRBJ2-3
CSGWTGSSDTQYF
TGCAGCGGGTGGACAGGGAGTTCAGATACGCAGTATTTT